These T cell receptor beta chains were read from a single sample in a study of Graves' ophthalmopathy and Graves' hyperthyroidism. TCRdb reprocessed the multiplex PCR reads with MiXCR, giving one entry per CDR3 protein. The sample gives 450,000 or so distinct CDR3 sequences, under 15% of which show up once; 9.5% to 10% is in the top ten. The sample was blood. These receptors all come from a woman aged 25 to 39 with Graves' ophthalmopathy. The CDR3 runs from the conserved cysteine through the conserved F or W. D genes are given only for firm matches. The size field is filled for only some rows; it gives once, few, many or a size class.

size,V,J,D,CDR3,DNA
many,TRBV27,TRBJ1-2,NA,CASSPHQQGGYTF,TGTGCCAGCAGTCCCCACCAACAGGGAGGCTACACCTTC
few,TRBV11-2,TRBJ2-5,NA,CASRSVETQYF,TGTGCCAGCAGATCTGTGGAGACCCAGTACTTC
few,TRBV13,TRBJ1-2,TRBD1,CASSLGADRGYYGYTF,TGTGCCAGCAGCCTAGGGGCGGACAGGGGGTACTATGGCTACACCTTC
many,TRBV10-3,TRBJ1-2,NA,CAISEGQVGANYGYTF,TGTGCCATCAGTGAGGGGCAGGTTGGAGCTAACTATGGCTACACCTTC
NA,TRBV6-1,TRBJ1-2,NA,CASSRQILSYGYTF,TGTGCCAGCAGTAGACAGATCTTAAGCTATGGCTACACCTTC
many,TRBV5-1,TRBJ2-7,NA,CASSLVSQGPYEQYF,TGCGCCAGCAGCTTGGTGTCACAGGGACCCTACGAGCAGTACTTC
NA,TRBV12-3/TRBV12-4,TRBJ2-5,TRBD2,CASSFGGEGTQYF,TGTGCCAGCAGTTTTGGAGGGGAGGGGACCCAGTACTTC
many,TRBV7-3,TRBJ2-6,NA,CASSPWGGQSSGANVLTF,TGTGCCAGCAGCCCGTGGGGGGGACAAAGCTCTGGGGCCAACGTCCTGACTTTC
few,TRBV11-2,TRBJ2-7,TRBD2,CASSLELAGGYIPYEQYF,TGTGCCAGCAGCTTAGAATTAGCGGGGGGCTATATTCCCTACGAGCAGTACTTC
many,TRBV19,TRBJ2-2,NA,CASSMRYTGELFF,TGTGCCAGTAGTATGCGCTACACCGGGGAGCTGTTTTTT
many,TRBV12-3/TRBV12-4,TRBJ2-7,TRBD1,CASRVDRVGEQYF,TGTGCCAGCAGAGTGGACAGGGTCGGCGAGCAGTACTTC
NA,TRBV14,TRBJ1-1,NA,CASSPRGWRAEAFF,TGTGCCAGCAGTCCTCGAGGGTGGAGGGCTGAAGCTTTCTTT
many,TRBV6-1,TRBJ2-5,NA,CASRGLFPHLRTQYF,TGTGCCAGCAGAGGGCTTTTCCCTCATTTGAGGACCCAGTACTTC
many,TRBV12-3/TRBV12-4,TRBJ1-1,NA,CASKNKNTEAFF,TGTGCCAGCAAAAACAAGAACACTGAAGCTTTCTTT
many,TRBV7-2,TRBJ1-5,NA,CASSLGDLRPQHF,TGTGCCAGCAGCTTAGGAGACTTGAGGCCCCAGCATTTT
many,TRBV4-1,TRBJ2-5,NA,CASSQDFDGFQETQYF,TGCGCCAGCAGCCAAGATTTCGACGGCTTCCAAGAGACCCAGTACTTC
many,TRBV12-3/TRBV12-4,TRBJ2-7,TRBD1,CASTSYGTGHSYEQYF,TGTGCCAGCACCTCTTACGGGACAGGTCATTCCTACGAGCAGTACTTC
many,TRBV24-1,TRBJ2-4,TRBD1,CATSEARTGIGKNIQYF,TGTGCCACCAGTGAAGCGAGGACAGGGATCGGGAAAAACATTCAGTACTTC
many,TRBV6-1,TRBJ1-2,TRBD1,CASQTGANYGYTF,TGTGCCAGCCAGACAGGGGCTAACTATGGCTACACCTTC
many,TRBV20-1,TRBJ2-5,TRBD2,CSARPGLASQETQYF,TGCAGTGCTAGACCAGGACTAGCTTCGCAAGAGACCCAGTACTTC
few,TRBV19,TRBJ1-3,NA,CASSTRTGSGNTIYF,TGTGCCAGTAGTACAAGGACGGGCTCTGGAAACACCATATATTTT
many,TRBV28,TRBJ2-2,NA,CASSPVPGNTGELFF,TGTGCCAGCAGCCCAGTTCCAGGGAACACCGGGGAGCTGTTTTTT
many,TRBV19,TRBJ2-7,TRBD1,CASSIGQGWSYEQYF,TGTGCCAGTAGTATCGGACAGGGTTGGTCCTACGAGCAGTACTTC
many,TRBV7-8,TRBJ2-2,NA,CASSSRLVGDGELFF,TGTGCCAGCAGCTCGCGACTAGTAGGGGACGGGGAGCTGTTTTTT
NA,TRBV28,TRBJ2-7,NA,CASPCPARRYEQYF,TGTGCCAGCCCCTGCCCGGCCCGTAGGTACGAGCAGTACTTC
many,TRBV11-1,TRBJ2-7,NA,CASSLAGAYEQYF,TGTGCCAGCAGTTTAGCAGGGGCCTACGAGCAGTACTTC
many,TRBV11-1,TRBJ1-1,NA,CASSFVLTQLNTEAFF,TGTGCCAGCAGCTTTGTCCTAACACAATTGAACACTGAAGCTTTCTTT
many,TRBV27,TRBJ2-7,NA,CASSGDGPGEQYF,TGTGCCAGCAGTGGGGACGGACCCGGCGAGCAGTACTTC
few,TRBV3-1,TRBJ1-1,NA,CASSHPPAGRAFF,TGTGCCAGCAGCCATCCCCCAGCGGGGAGAGCTTTCTTT
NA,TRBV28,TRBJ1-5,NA,CASNTQEAGGNQPQHF,TGTGCCAGCAACACACAGGAAGCCGGTGGCAATCAGCCCCAGCATTTT
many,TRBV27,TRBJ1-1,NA,CASSPPPALGTEAFF,TGTGCCAGCAGTCCCCCGCCCGCCTTGGGGACTGAAGCTTTCTTT
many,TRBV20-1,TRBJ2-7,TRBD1,CSASPGQGAYEQYF,TGCAGTGCTTCTCCGGGACAGGGGGCCTACGAGCAGTACTTC
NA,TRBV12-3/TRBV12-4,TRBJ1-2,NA,CASSPTRLPGYTF,TGTGCCAGCAGTCCCACGCGGTTGCCCGGCTACACCTTC
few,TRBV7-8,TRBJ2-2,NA,CARGGPTRDTGELCF,TGTGCCAGGGGGGGGCCGACAAGGGACACCGGGGAGCTGTGTTTT
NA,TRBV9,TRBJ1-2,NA,CASTPRDGLYGYTF,TGTGCCAGCACCCCTCGAGACGGCCTTTATGGCTACACCTTC
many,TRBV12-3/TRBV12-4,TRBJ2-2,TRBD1,CASSPGQGETGELFF,TGTGCCAGCAGTCCGGGACAGGGCGAGACCGGGGAGCTGTTTTTT
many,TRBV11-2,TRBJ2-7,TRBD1,CASSPGTEYEQYF,TGTGCCAGCAGCCCCGGGACAGAATACGAGCAGTACTTC
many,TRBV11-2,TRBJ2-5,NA,CASSSPLQETQYF,TGTGCCAGCAGCTCACCCCTTCAAGAGACCCAGTACTTC
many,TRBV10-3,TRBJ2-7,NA,CAISVRQGGHEQYF,TGTGCCATCAGTGTGCGGCAGGGCGGCCACGAGCAGTACTTC
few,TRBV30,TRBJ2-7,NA,CAWVNSAASYEQYF,TGTGCCTGGGTGAATTCGGCAGCTTCCTACGAGCAGTACTTC
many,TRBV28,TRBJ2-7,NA,CASSSNTRDEQYF,TGTGCCAGCAGTTCCAATACTAGGGACGAGCAGTACTTC
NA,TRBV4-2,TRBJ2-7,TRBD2,CASSQGWGSTSGRWNEQCF,TGTGCCAGTAGCCAAGGGTGGGGAAGTACTAGCGGGAGGTGGAACGAGCAGTGCTTC
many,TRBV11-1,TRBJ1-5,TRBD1,CASSPIAALDRRGQPQHF,TGTGCCAGCAGCCCTATAGCCGCCTTGGACAGGCGAGGCCAGCCCCAGCATTTT
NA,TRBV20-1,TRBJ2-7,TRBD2,CSARGLAGAYEQYF,TGCAGTGCTAGGGGTCTAGCGGGAGCCTACGAGCAGTACTTC
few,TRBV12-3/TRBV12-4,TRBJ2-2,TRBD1,CASSWTGPNTGELFF,TGTGCCAGCAGTTGGACAGGGCCAAACACCGGGGAGCTGTTTTTT
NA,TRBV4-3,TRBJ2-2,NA,CASRGSPATGELFF,TGCGCCAGCAGAGGCTCCCCAGCAACCGGGGAGCTGTTTTTT
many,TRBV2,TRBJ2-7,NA,CASQQGAYRRSEQYF,TGTGCCAGCCAGCAGGGCGCCTACCGACGTAGCGAGCAGTACTTC
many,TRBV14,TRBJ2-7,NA,CASRQAQMDERYF,TGTGCCAGCAGGCAAGCCCAGATGGACGAGCGGTACTTC
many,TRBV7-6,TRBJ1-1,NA,CAIRDYRSTEAFF,TGTGCCATCCGGGACTACAGGAGCACTGAAGCTTTCTTT
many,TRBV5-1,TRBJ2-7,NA,CASSWTSGFLLSYEQYF,TGCGCCAGCAGCTGGACGTCGGGCTTCCTACTCTCCTACGAGCAGTACTTC